One and the same sample provided the 4 T cell receptor beta chains below, sequenced in a study of Ad26.COV2.S vaccination and SARS-CoV-2 variants. The repertoire was sequenced with immunoSEQ multiplex PCR; TCRdb's copy has only in-frame clones and lacks some. The sample has 380,000 or so clones, 83% seen once. Treatment meaning: 15 to 20 received Ad26.COV2.S at low or high dose, single or two shots; roughly five received placebo; per-sample allocation not given. Specimens were obtained on day 63 following the first vaccine or placebo injection. The sequenced sample was peripheral blood, obtained in a trial of Ad26.COV2.S vaccine versus placebo. These receptors all come from a person aged 18-60 years who received the Ad26.COV2.S COVID-19 vaccine or a placebo.

This rearrangement joins TRBV2 to TRBJ1-3; D might be TRBD1 (5 bases). This CDR3 comprises 16 residues. The V end lost 3 bases, the J end lost 4 bases, and 16 bases lay between the germline ends. Germline CDR1 reads SNHLY; CDR2 reads FYNNEI. CDR3 nucleotides: TGTGCCAGCAGTGAGACAAAGCCGGGGCTCGGAAACACCATATATTTT. Translation gives CASSETKPGLGNTIYF.

This chain links TRBV6-5 with TRBJ1-1; 9 bases align to TRBD1. Germline lookup yields CDR1 MNHEY and CDR2 SVGAGI. The CDR3 loop spans 14 amino acids. Unmatched junction bases numbered 7, after V lost 7 bases and J lost 4 bases. CDR3: CASIRTGASTEAFF. In DNA form, the CDR3 reads TGTGCCAGCATTAGGACAGGGGCGAGCACTGAAGCTTTCTTT.

J is TRBJ2-7 and V is TRBV4-3; a weak D match, TRBD2 (5 bases). Trimming left V 0 bases short and J 6 bases short, with 12 bases between. From germline, CDR1 is LGHNA and CDR2 YSLEER. The CDR3 has 14 residues. The CDR3 reads CASSQDMDWGEQYF. The CDR3 DNA reads as TGCGCCAGCAGCCAAGATATGGACTGGGGCGAGCAGTACTTC.

V and J are TRBV7-9 and TRBJ1-6; D gene uncertain. Trimming stripped 2 bases from V and 3 bases from J, with 5 bases between. The CDR3 is made up of 14 amino acids. CDR1 SEHNR and CDR2 FQNEAQ come from the germline V gene (reference sequence). The CDR3 spells CASSLPFYNSPLHF. The CDR3 nucleotides are TGTGCCAGCAGCTTACCGTTCTATAATTCACCCCTCCACTTT.